This T cell receptor (beta chain) was documented in a study of blood T cell repertoires in COVID-19. The CDR3 runs 16 residues. Germline CDR1 and CDR2: SGHVS and FQNEAQ. The V gene end was trimmed by 1 base and the J gene end by 0 bases; junction bases not matched to a gene: 6. The method was immunoSEQ multiplex PCR; TCRdb's version includes in-frame clones alone and lacks a portion of them. The profile shows some 320,000 clones, about 89% of them singletons. The TCR was taken from a man in his 60s who had recovered from COVID-19. Material: PBMCs or T cells enriched from blood (not recorded which). The chain combines TRBV7-8 with TRBJ2-7, with 7 bases lining up with TRBD1. Here the CDR3 reads CASSLEGGMSSYEQYF. The CDR3 DNA sequence: TGTGCCAGCAGCTTAGAAGGGGGCATGAGCTCCTACGAGCAGTACTTC.